These 23 T cell receptor beta chains were all obtained from the same sample, sequenced in a study of shared clonotypes between healthy human individuals. The data were produced by immunoSEQ multiplex PCR, yet TCRdb's version contains in-frame clones alone and is incomplete. This table holds about 580,000 clones, roughly 98% found once. Positively selected for CCR7, the CD45RO-negative cells used as naive CD8 cells excluded terminally differentiated effector memory CD45RA+ cells. The specimen sequenced was naive CD8+ T cells sorted from blood. These receptor sequences come from a man aged 25 to 40 in good health.

This sequence joins TRBV19 and TRBJ2-2; no clear D. Germline CDR1 LNHDA, CDR2 SQIVND (reference sequence). V lost 3 bases to trimming and J lost 7 bases, with 9 bases between them. This CDR3 region has 13 residues. The CDR3 loop reads CASSMWGFGELFF. For the CDR3, the DNA is TGTGCCAGTAGTATGTGGGGATTCGGGGAGCTGTTTTTT.

The V call is TRBV2, the J call TRBJ2-5; maybe TRBD1 (5 bases). The DNA end is a closer match to TRBJ2-7, so the J assignment may be wrong. This CDR3 is built from 12 residues. The germline CDR1 and CDR2 sequences are SNHLY and FYNNEI. CDR3 loop: CASRGDSYEQYF. In nucleotides, the CDR3 is TGTGCCAGCAGGGGTGACAGCTACGAGCAGTACTTC.

The V call is TRBV7-2, the J call TRBJ2-1, with D perhaps matching TRBD1 (5 bases). Trimming cost V 1 base and J 0 bases, with 7 bases left between them. CDR1 is SGHTA, CDR2 FQGNSA, per germline. This CDR3 is 15 amino acids long. CDR3 in amino acids: CASSLVTASYNEQFF. Written as DNA, the CDR3 is TGTGCCAGCAGCTTAGTGACAGCCTCCTACAATGAGCAGTTCTTC.

This clone was seen just once. The genes are TRBV14 and TRBJ2-7; perhaps TRBD2 as D (6 bases). CDR3 length: 14 residues. V was clipped by 3 bases and J by 7 bases, with 16 bases between them. The germline V gene encodes CDR1 SGHDN and CDR2 FVKESK. CDR3 sequence: CASSQVPGGGEQYF. The CDR3, as DNA: TGTGCCAGCAGCCAGGTCCCCGGGGGAGGTGAGCAGTACTTC.

The chain carries TRBV5-6 and TRBJ2-3; perhaps TRBD2 as D (6 bases). V lost 0 bases to trimming and J lost 0 bases, with 14 bases between them. The CDR3 spans 17 residues. Germline V gene data show CDR1 as SGHDT and CDR2 as YYEEEE. The chain's CDR3 is CASSLAKAGTSTDTQYF. The CDR3 DNA reads as TGTGCCAGCAGCTTGGCCAAGGCAGGGACTAGCACAGATACGCAGTATTTT.

The chain joins TRBV9 to TRBJ2-1; D is perhaps TRBD2 (5 bases). V lost 0 bases to trimming and J lost 4 bases, with 8 bases between them. The CDR3 has 14 residues. The germline CDR1 and CDR2 sequences are SGDLS and YYNGEE. Written as DNA, the CDR3 is TGTGCCAGCAGCGTAGAAACGGGATACAATGAGCAGTTCTTC. This gives the protein CASSVETGYNEQFF.

This sequence joins TRBV9 and TRBJ2-3; 8 positions match TRBD1. The CDR3 sequence is 15 residues long. Germline CDR1 is SGDLS and CDR2 is YYNGEE. V trimming: 0 bases; J trimming: 6 bases; junction bases outside the gene matches: 6. Here the CDR3 reads CASSVEGQGYDTQYF. The CDR3 bases are TGTGCCAGCAGCGTAGAAGGACAGGGATACGATACGCAGTATTTT.

This chain joins TRBV6-4 and TRBJ2-3; D is perhaps TRBD2 (5 bases). Germline-derived CDR1 and CDR2 are MRHNA and SNTAGT. The CDR3 loop spans 11 amino acids. Deletions cut 6 bases from V and 5 bases from J, with 6 bases between. CDR3 protein: CASRGGDTQYF. Here the CDR3 DNA reads TGTGCCAGCAGAGGAGGAGATACGCAGTATTTT.

The rearrangement joins TRBV4-1 to TRBJ2-4; a possible D gene is TRBD1 (6 bases). The V end lost 2 bases, the J end lost 4 bases, and 12 bases lay between the germline ends. The CDR3 has 15 amino acids. CDR1 is MGHRA and CDR2 is YSYEKL in the germline V gene. This CDR3 reads CASSQSDRKKNIQYF. The CDR3 region has the DNA TGCGCCAGCAGCCAATCGGACAGAAAAAAAAACATTCAGTACTTC.

The chain uses TRBV29-1 and TRBJ2-7; D is possibly TRBD2 (6 bases). Trimming shortened V by 3 bases and J by 5 bases, and 14 bases separated the two germline ends. Germline CDR1 SQVTM, CDR2 ANQGSEA. CDR3 length: 13 amino acids. This CDR3 is CSVEQGGHNEQYF. The CDR3 DNA reads as TGCAGCGTTGAGCAGGGAGGCCATAACGAGCAGTACTTC.

This clone appeared a single time. The V call is TRBV4-1, the J call TRBJ2-7; D tentatively reads TRBD1 or TRBD2 (5 bases each). Looked up from germline, CDR1 is MGHRA and CDR2 is YSYEKL. Trimming stripped 1 base from V and 4 bases from J, with 17 bases between. The CDR3 has 16 amino acids. The CDR3 bases are TGCGCCAGCAGCCAAGTCCCCGGGACCGACATATACGAGCAGTACTTC. Translated: CASSQVPGTDIYEQYF.

The V call is TRBV5-1, the J call TRBJ2-3, with D perhaps TRBD1 (7 bases). The CDR3 runs 15 residues. Trimming took off 3 bases at V and 2 bases at J, with 13 bases between the two ends. Germline lookup yields CDR1 SGHRS and CDR2 YFSETQ. The CDR3 DNA reads TGCGCCAGCAGCTCCAGGGGGGTACTCACAGATACGCAGTATTTT. Amino acids: CASSSRGVLTDTQYF.

The chain combines TRBV27 with TRBJ2-7; possibly TRBD1 for D (5 bases). Trimming left V 4 bases short and J 7 bases short, with 17 bases between. Germline CDR1 and CDR2: MNHEY and SMNVEV (reference sequence). The CDR3 consists of 14 residues. Here the CDR3 reads CASSYSRVLGEQYF. CDR3 DNA sequence: TGTGCCAGCAGTTACTCCAGGGTTCTCGGGGAGCAGTACTTC.

The rearrangement links TRBV9 to TRBJ1-2; 7 bases fit TRBD1. The CDR3 spans 14 residues. V lost 4 bases to trimming and J lost 3 bases; unmatched junction nucleotides: 6. CDR1 and CDR2 (germline): SGDLS, YYNGEE. The CDR3 region is CASSPFGTDYGYTF. The CDR3 DNA sequence: TGTGCCAGCAGCCCATTTGGGACAGACTATGGCTACACCTTC.

This clone has a single count. The J gene is TRBJ2-7, the V gene TRBV27; D is uncertain. CDR3 length: 14 residues. Looked up from germline, CDR1 is MNHEY and CDR2 is SMNVEV (reference sequence). Trimming pared 2 bases from V and 4 bases from J, leaving 12 bases between. Here the CDR3 reads CASSLGGSQYEQYF. CDR3 bases: TGTGCCAGCAGTTTAGGTGGCAGTCAGTACGAGCAGTACTTC.

The chain couples TRBV28 to TRBJ2-1; 7 bases agree with TRBD2. The junction had 2 bases not matched to a gene; V was cut back by 6 bases and J by 0 bases. The V gene's germline CDR1 is MDHEN and CDR2 SYDVKM. The CDR3 has 14 residues. CDR3 sequence (DNA): TGTGCCAGCAGGTCTAGCGGCTCCTACAATGAGCAGTTCTTC. Encoded protein: CASRSSGSYNEQFF.

The chain combines TRBV9 with TRBJ2-3; the D gene is possibly TRBD2 (5 bases). Trimming cost V 4 bases and J 0 bases, with 9 bases left between them. The CDR3 length is 14 residues. The germline gives CDR1 SGDLS, CDR2 YYNGEE. The CDR3 coding sequence is TGTGCCAGCAGCCCCCGGGAAAGCACAGATACGCAGTATTTT. Translating gives CASSPRESTDTQYF.

This rearrangement joins TRBV7-2 to TRBJ1-3, with 7 positions matching TRBD1. The CDR3 contains 17 residues. J was trimmed by 0 bases and V by 2 bases; bases with no gene match: 7. Germline CDR1 and CDR2: SGHTA and FQGNSA. The CDR3 spells CASSLPAGGDSGNTIYF. The CDR3 bases are TGTGCCAGCAGCTTACCTGCAGGGGGGGACTCTGGAAACACCATATATTTT.

The rearrangement links TRBV2 to TRBJ2-7; no definite D call. Trimming pared 7 bases from V and 4 bases from J, leaving 14 bases between. The germline V gene encodes CDR1 SNHLY and CDR2 FYNNEI. The CDR3 totals 13 residues. The chain's CDR3 is CASMELNSYEQYF. The CDR3 DNA is TGTGCCAGCATGGAGCTAAACTCGTACGAGCAGTACTTC. Variable domain in full (rest from reference TRBV2 and TRBJ2-7): EPEVTQTPSHQVTQMGQEVILRCVPISNHLYFYWYRQILGQKVEFLVSFYNNEISEKSEIFDDQFSVERPDGSNFTLKIRSTKLEDSAMYFCASMELNSYEQYFGPGTRLTVT.

The chain combines TRBV11-2 with TRBJ1-2; no clear D. The CDR3 spans 12 residues. CDR1 and CDR2 (germline): SGHAT, FQNNGV. Trimming pared 4 bases from V and 7 bases from J, leaving 10 bases between. The CDR3 loop reads CASSSIMAGYTF. The CDR3 DNA reads as TGTGCCAGCAGCTCAATAATGGCTGGCTACACCTTC.

CDR3 in amino acids: CASSLSPNQPQHF. DNA of the CDR3: TGTGCCAGCAGTTTATCTCCAAATCAGCCCCAGCATTTT. This rearrangement joins TRBV27 to TRBJ1-5; D unclear. Trimming removed 0 bases at V and 4 bases at J, with 4 bases between. Germline V gene data show CDR1 as MNHEY and CDR2 as SMNVEV (reference sequence). The CDR3 covers 13 residues.

V usage is TRBV2 and J usage is TRBJ1-3; D uncertain. The V end lost 0 bases, the J end lost 0 bases, and 12 bases lay between the germline ends. The germline V gene has CDR1 SNHLY and CDR2 FYNNEI. This CDR3 spans 17 amino acids. The CDR3 loop is CASSEALLGGSGNTIYF. The DNA of the CDR3 is TGTGCCAGCAGTGAAGCGCTCTTGGGAGGCTCTGGAAACACCATATATTTT.

The chain recombines TRBV7-9 with TRBJ2-7; a possible D gene is TRBD2 (6 bases). The CDR3 runs to 14 residues. The ends were cut back, 5 bases at V and 2 bases at J, with 13 bases in the middle. Germline-derived CDR1 and CDR2 are SEHNR and FQNEAQ (reference sequence). Here the CDR3 DNA reads TGTGCCAGCAGCCCGGGGACTCTTCCCTACGAGCAGTACTTC. The encoded protein is CASSPGTLPYEQYF.